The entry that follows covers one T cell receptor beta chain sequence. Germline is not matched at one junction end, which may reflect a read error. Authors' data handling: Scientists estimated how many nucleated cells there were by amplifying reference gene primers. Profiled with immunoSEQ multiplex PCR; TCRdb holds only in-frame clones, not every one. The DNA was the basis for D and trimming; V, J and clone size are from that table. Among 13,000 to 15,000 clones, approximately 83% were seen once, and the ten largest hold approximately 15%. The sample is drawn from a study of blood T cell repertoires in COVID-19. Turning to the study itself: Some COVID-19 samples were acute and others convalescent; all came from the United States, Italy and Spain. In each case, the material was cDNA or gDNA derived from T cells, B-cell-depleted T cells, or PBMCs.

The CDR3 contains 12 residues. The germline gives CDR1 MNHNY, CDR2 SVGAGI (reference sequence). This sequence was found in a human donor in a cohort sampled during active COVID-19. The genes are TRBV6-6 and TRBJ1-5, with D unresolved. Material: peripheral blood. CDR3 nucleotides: TGTGCCAGCAGTAACTCGAGGCAGCCCCAGCATTTT. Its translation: CASSNSRQPQHF.